These 19 T cell receptor beta chains share one sample of origin, sequenced in a study of cytomegalovirus exposure and HLA in healthy donors. Use of 60 Vbeta and 13 Jbeta primers characterized the PCR. TCRdb's table, derived via immunoSEQ multiplex PCR, lists solely in-frame clones and lacks some. Its table records some 120,000 clones. What was sequenced was PBMCs. All receptors come from a man aged 18 to 29 in good health and CMV-seronegative.

The chain recombines TRBV29-1 with TRBJ2-5; 7 positions match TRBD2. The end of the DNA fits TRBJ2-7 better, so the J call may be wrong. CDR3 length equals 14 residues. Germline assignment: CDR1 SQVTM and CDR2 ANQGSEA. The CDR3 coding sequence is TGCAGCGTTCAGCGGGGTTCTAGCTCCTACGAGCAGTACTTC. It encodes CSVQRGSSSYEQYF.

The chain employs TRBV7-2 and TRBJ1-1; 8 bases fit TRBD1. Trimming took 2 bases from V and 0 from J; bases not matched to a gene: 8. The CDR3 sequence is 17 residues long. Germline V gene lookup returns CDR1 SGHTA and CDR2 FQGNSA. The CDR3 reads CASSLPRGQALNTEAFF. CDR3 DNA sequence: TGTGCCAGCAGCTTACCCCGGGGACAGGCCTTGAACACTGAAGCTTTCTTT.

The genes are TRBV7-3 and TRBJ2-1, with 11 bases lining up with TRBD2. The V and J ends lost 2 bases and 4 bases, in that order; junction bases with no gene match: 1. From germline, CDR1 is SGHTA and CDR2 FQGTGA. The CDR3 has 15 amino acids. CDR3 amino acids: CASSLLAGGYNEQFF. DNA of the CDR3: TGTGCCAGCAGCTTACTAGCGGGGGGTTACAATGAGCAGTTCTTC. Together with reference TRBV7-3 and TRBJ2-1, the CDR3 gives the full variable domain: GAGVSQTPSNKVTEKGKYVELRCDPISGHTALYWYRQSLGQGPEFLIYFQGTGAADDSGLPNDRFFAVRPEGSVSTLKIQRTERGDSAVYLCASSLLAGGYNEQFFGPGTRLTVL.

The rearrangement joins TRBV7-9 to TRBJ1-1; TRBD1 matches at 8 bases. Germline V gene sequence: CDR1 SEHNR, CDR2 FQNEAQ (reference sequence). This CDR3 is built from 14 residues. V shed 7 bases and J 4 bases; nucleotides not matched to a gene: 8. CDR3 in DNA: TGTGCCAGCACTACGGACAGGGTGGGCACTGAAGCTTTCTTT. This gives the protein CASTTDRVGTEAFF.

V gene TRBV28 combines with J gene TRBJ1-1, with D hard to call. Germline-derived CDR1 and CDR2 are MDHEN and SYDVKM. Deletions cut 6 bases from V and 1 base from J, with 6 bases between. The CDR3 runs to 12 residues. The DNA of the CDR3 is TGTGCCAGCAGCCTTAGGAACACTGAAGCTTTCTTT. As protein: CASSLRNTEAFF. Together with reference TRBV28 and TRBJ1-1, the CDR3 gives the full variable domain: DVKVTQSSRYLVKRTGEKVFLECVQDMDHENMFWYRQDPGLGLRLIYFSYDVKMKEKGDIPEGYSVSREKKERFSLILESASTNQTSMYLCASSLRNTEAFFGQGTRLTVV.

The V call is TRBV4-1, the J call TRBJ1-5; 10 bases agree with TRBD1. V lost 4 bases and J lost 5; bases outside the gene matches: 5. CDR1 MGHRA and CDR2 YSYEKL come from the germline V gene. CDR3 length: 15 residues. CDR3 protein: CASSPRDRGHQPQHF. In DNA form, the CDR3 reads TGCGCCAGCAGCCCTAGGGACAGGGGACATCAGCCCCAGCATTTT.

The chain carries TRBV18 and TRBJ2-3, with D unresolved. This CDR3 has 14 residues. Per the germline V gene, CDR1 is KGHSH and CDR2 is LQKENI. V lost 7 bases and J lost 0, with 11 bases in between. In DNA form, the CDR3 reads TGTGCCAGCTGCTACTCTACGAGCACAGATACGCAGTATTTT. This sequence encodes CASCYSTSTDTQYF.

The chain uses TRBV2 and TRBJ2-3; TRBD2 might be the D (6 bases). V was trimmed by 6 bases and J by 1 base, leaving 14 bases between them. The CDR3 consists of 15 residues. Germline V gene data show CDR1 as SNHLY and CDR2 as FYNNEI. In nucleotides, the CDR3 is TGTGCCAGCAGACAACGGGGGTCGCGCACAGATACGCAGTATTTT. This sequence encodes CASRQRGSRTDTQYF. Filled out from reference TRBV2 and TRBJ2-3, the complete variable domain reads EPEVTQTPSHQVTQMGQEVILRCVPISNHLYFYWYRQILGQKVEFLVSFYNNEISEKSEIFDDQFSVERPDGSNFTLKIRSTKLEDSAMYFCASRQRGSRTDTQYFGPGTRLTVL.

This chain joins TRBV27 and TRBJ1-6; D is uncertain. The germline gives CDR1 MNHEY, CDR2 SMNVEV (reference sequence). V lost 6 bases and J 0 bases, leaving 12 bases between the germline ends. The CDR3 runs 16 residues. CDR3 DNA sequence: TGTGCCAGCAGAAGGGAGGGAAGCTCCTATAATTCACCCCTCCACTTT. It is translated as CASRREGSSYNSPLHF.

Concerning this clone itself: The identical CDR3 is also encoded by other nucleotide sequences in the sample. V is TRBV2 and J is TRBJ2-1; no clear D gene. Germline V CDR1 and CDR2: SNHLY, FYNNEI. The CDR3 is 10 residues long. The V end lost 5 bases, the J end lost 7 bases, and 3 bases lay between the germline ends. CDR3 sequence: CASSLNEQFF. DNA for the CDR3: TGTGCCAGCAGTTTAAATGAGCAGTTCTTC.

The chain carries TRBV7-8 and TRBJ1-5, with 9 bases identical to TRBD1. Trimming removed 2 bases from V and 0 bases from J; junction bases left unmatched: 8. CDR1 is SGHVS and CDR2 is FQNEAQ in the germline V gene. The CDR3 length is 18 residues. DNA of the CDR3: TGTGCCAGCAGCTTATGGGGACAGGGCGAAGATAGCAATCAGCCCCAGCATTTT. It specifies CASSLWGQGEDSNQPQHF.

V usage is TRBV2 and J usage is TRBJ1-4; D is unresolved. Germline lookup yields CDR1 SNHLY and CDR2 FYNNEI. The CDR3 extends over 16 amino acids. V dropped 1 base and J dropped 3 bases, with 12 bases sitting between them. This CDR3 is CASSEGLARANEKLFF. CDR3 nucleotide sequence: TGTGCCAGCAGTGAAGGCCTCGCGCGGGCTAATGAAAAACTGTTTTTT.

In nucleotides, the CDR3 is TGTGCCAGCTCACAAACAGGGCGCGATGAGCAGTTCTTC. It yields the protein CASSQTGRDEQFF. J is TRBJ2-1 and V is TRBV18; weak D call: TRBD1 (6 bases). The CDR3 runs to 13 residues. The germline CDR1 and CDR2 sequences are KGHSH and LQKENI. V lost 4 bases and J lost 8, with 12 bases in between.

V is TRBV19 and J is TRBJ1-3, with D unresolved. Germline lookup yields CDR1 LNHDA and CDR2 SQIVND (reference sequence). With 8 bases removed from V and 3 bases from J, the gap between germline ends came to 5 bases. CDR3 size: 11 residues. CDR3 DNA: TGTGCCAGTCGGGATGGAAACACCATATATTTT. This gives the protein CASRDGNTIYF. The full variable domain, its missing parts supplied by reference TRBV19 and TRBJ1-3, is DGGITQSPKYLFRKEGQNVTLSCEQNLNHDAMYWYRQDPGQGLRLIYYSQIVNDFQKGDIAEGYSVSREKKESFPLTVTSAQKNPTAFYLCASRDGNTIYFGEGSWLTVV.

The rearrangement joins TRBV19 to TRBJ2-3; TRBD2 matches at 7 bases. CDR3 length: 13 residues. J lost 5 bases, V lost 10 bases, and 9 bases had no gene match. CDR1 and CDR2 (germline): LNHDA, SQIVND (reference sequence). The CDR3 here is CATGGLVGDTQYF. Written as DNA, the CDR3 is TGTGCCACCGGAGGACTAGTCGGAGATACGCAGTATTTT. Together with reference TRBV19 and TRBJ2-3, the CDR3 gives the full variable domain: DGGITQSPKYLFRKEGQNVTLSCEQNLNHDAMYWYRQDPGQGLRLIYYSQIVNDFQKGDIAEGYSVSREKKESFPLTVTSAQKNPTAFYLCATGGLVGDTQYFGPGTRLTVL.

The chain is built from TRBV5-8 and TRBJ2-7; D may be TRBD1 (6 bases). This CDR3 has 12 residues. The germline CDR1 and CDR2 sequences are SGHTS and YDEGEE. Trimming left V 3 bases short and J 2 bases short, with 6 bases between. The CDR3 bases are TGTGCCAGCAGCTGGGGGCCCTACGAGCAGTACTTC. It translates to CASSWGPYEQYF.

The chain combines TRBV15 with TRBJ2-3, with D maybe TRBD2 (7 bases). The CDR3 has 16 amino acids. Deletions cut 0 bases from V and 4 bases from J, with 14 bases between. Per germline, CDR1 LNHNV and CDR2 YYDKDF (reference sequence). CDR3 in DNA: TGTGCCACCAGCAGAGAATGGGGGGGGCGGCCAGATACGCAGTATTTT. Translation: CATSREWGGRPDTQYF.

The chain links TRBV14 to TRBJ2-3; 7 nucleotides match TRBD2. Per the germline V gene, CDR1 is SGHDN and CDR2 is FVKESK. V lost 3 bases to trimming and J lost 10 bases; unmatched junction nucleotides: 4. This CDR3 comprises 12 residues. The CDR3 bases are TGTGCCAGCAGCCAGGGTGGGAGGGCGCAGTATTTT. It specifies CASSQGGRAQYF.

The rearrangement links TRBV9 to TRBJ2-1; 7 positions agree with TRBD2. V shed 2 bases and J 4 bases; nucleotides not matched to a gene: 6. CDR1 SGDLS and CDR2 YYNGEE come from the germline V gene. The CDR3 contains 15 residues. CDR3 loop: CASSVAGVGYNEQFF. CDR3 bases: TGTGCCAGCAGCGTCGCGGGAGTGGGGTACAATGAGCAGTTCTTC.